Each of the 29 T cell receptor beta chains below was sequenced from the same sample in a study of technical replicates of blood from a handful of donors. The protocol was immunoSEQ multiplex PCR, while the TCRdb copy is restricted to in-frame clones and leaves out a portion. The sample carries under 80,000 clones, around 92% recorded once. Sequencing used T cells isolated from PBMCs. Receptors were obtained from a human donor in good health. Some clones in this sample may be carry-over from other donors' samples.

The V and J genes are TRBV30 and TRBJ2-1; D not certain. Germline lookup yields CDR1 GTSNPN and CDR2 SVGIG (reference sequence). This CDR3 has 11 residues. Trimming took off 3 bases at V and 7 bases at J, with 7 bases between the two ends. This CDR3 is CAWSLMNEQFF. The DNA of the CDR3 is TGTGCCTGGAGCCTAATGAATGAGCAGTTCTTC.

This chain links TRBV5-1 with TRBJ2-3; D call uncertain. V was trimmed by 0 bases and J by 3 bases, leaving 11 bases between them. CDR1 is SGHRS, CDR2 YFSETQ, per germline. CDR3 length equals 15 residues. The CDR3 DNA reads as TGCGCCAGCAGCTTGGCAGATTGGAGTACAGATACGCAGTATTTT. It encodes CASSLADWSTDTQYF.

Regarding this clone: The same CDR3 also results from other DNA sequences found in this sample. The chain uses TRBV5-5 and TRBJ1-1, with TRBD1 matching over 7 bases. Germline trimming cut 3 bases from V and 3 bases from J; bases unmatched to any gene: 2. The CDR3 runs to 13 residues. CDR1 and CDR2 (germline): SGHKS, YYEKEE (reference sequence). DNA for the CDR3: TGTGCCAGCAGCTCTGACAGGGACACTGAAGCTTTCTTT. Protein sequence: CASSSDRDTEAFF.

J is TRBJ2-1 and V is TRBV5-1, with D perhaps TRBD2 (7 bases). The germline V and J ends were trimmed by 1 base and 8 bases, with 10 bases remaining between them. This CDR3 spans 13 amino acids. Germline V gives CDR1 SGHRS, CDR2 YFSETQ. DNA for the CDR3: TGCGCCAGCAGCTTGTGGGGGGGGCATGAGCAGTTCTTC. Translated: CASSLWGGHEQFF.

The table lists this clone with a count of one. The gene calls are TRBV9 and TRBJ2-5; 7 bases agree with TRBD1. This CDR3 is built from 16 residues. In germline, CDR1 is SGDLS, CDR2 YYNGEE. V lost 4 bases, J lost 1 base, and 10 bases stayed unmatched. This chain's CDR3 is CASSIGSGQLQETQYF. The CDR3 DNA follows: TGTGCCAGCAGCATAGGGTCGGGACAGCTCCAAGAGACCCAGTACTTC.

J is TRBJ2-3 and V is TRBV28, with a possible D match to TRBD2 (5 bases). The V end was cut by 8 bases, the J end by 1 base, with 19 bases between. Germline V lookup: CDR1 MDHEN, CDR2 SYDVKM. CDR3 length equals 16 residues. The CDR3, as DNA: TGTGCCAGCCAAACAGTTTGGGAGCAGGGCACAGATACGCAGTATTTT. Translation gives CASQTVWEQGTDTQYF.

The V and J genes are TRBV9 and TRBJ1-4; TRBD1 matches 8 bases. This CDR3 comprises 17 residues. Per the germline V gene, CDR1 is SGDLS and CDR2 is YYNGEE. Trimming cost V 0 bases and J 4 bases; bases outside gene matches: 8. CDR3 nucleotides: TGTGCCAGCAGCGTAGATGGACAGGGAATTCTTAATGAAAAACTGTTTTTT. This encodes CASSVDGQGILNEKLFF.

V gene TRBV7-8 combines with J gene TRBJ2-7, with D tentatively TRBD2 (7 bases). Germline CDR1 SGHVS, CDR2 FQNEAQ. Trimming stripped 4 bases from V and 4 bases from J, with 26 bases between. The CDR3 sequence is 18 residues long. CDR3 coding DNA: TGTGCCAGCAGCTCCTTCTTCGAGGGGGGGAGCGCTGCGTACGAGCAGTACTTC. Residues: CASSSFFEGGSAAYEQYF.

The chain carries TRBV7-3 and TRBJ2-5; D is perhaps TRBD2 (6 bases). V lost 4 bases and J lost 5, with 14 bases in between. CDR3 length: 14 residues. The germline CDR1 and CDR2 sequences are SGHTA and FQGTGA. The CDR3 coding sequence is TGTGCCAGCAGCTCGACTAGACAATCGGAGACCCAGTACTTC. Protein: CASSSTRQSETQYF.

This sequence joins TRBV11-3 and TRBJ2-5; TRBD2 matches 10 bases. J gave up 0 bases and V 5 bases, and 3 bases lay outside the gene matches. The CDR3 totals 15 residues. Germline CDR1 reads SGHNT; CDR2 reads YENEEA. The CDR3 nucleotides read TGTGCCAGCAGCCCGGGACTAGCGAACCAAGAGACCCAGTACTTC. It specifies CASSPGLANQETQYF.

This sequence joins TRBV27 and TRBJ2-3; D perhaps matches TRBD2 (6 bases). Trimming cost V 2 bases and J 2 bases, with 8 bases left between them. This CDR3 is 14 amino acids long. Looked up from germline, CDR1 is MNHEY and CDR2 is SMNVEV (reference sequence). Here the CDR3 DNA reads TGTGCCAGCAGTTTAGCACTAGCCACAGATACGCAGTATTTT. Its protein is CASSLALATDTQYF.

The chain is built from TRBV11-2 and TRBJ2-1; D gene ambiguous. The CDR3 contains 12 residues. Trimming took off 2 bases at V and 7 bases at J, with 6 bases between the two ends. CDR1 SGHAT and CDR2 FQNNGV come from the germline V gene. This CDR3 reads CASSLTRNEQFF. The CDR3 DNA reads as TGTGCCAGCAGCTTAACCAGAAATGAGCAGTTCTTC.

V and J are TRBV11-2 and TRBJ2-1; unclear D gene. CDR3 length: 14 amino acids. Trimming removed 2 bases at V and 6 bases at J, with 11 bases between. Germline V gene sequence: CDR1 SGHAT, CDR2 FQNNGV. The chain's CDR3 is CASSLTALGNEQFF. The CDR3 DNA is TGTGCCAGCAGCTTAACAGCTCTGGGCAATGAGCAGTTCTTC. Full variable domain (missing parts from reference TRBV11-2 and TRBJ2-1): EAGVAQSPRYKIIEKRQSVAFWCNPISGHATLYWYQQILGQGPKLLIQFQNNGVVDDSQLPKDRFSAERLKGVDSTLKIQPAKLEDSAVYLCASSLTALGNEQFFGPGTRLTVL.

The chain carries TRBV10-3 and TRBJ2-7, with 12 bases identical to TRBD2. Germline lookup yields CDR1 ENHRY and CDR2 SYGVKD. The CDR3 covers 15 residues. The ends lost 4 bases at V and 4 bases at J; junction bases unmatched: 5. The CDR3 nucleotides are TGTGCCATCAGTGTGCTAGCGGGAGGGCCGTACGAGCAGTACTTC. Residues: CAISVLAGGPYEQYF.

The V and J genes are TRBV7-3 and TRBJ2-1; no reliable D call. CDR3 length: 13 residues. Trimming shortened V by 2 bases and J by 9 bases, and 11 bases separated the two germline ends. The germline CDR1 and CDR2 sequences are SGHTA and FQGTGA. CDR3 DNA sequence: TGTGCCAGCAGCTTACGGTGGTCGCGTGAGCAGTTCTTC. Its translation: CASSLRWSREQFF.

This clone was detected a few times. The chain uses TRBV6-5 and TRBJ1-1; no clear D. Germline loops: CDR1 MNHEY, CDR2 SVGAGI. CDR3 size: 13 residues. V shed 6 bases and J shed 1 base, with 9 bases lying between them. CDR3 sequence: CASRQTPNTEAFF. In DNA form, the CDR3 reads TGTGCCAGCAGACAGACACCGAACACTGAAGCTTTCTTT.

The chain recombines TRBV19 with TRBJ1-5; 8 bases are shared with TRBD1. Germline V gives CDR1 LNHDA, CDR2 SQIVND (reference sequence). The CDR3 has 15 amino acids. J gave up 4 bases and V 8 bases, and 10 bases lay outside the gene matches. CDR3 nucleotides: TGTGCCAGTGATAGACAGGGGTCTTCTAATCAGCCCCAGCATTTT. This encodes CASDRQGSSNQPQHF.

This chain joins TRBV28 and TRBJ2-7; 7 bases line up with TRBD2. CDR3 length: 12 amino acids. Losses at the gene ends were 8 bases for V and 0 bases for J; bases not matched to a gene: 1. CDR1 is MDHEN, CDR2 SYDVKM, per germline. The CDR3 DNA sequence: TGTGCCAGCCGGGACTACTCCTACGAGCAGTACTTC. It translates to CASRDYSYEQYF.

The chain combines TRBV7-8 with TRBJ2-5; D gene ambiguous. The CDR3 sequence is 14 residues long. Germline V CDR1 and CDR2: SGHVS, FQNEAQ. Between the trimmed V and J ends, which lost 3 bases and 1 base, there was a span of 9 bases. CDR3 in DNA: TGTGCCAGCAGCTTCTCCGGGTCCCAAGAGACCCAGTACTTC. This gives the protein CASSFSGSQETQYF.

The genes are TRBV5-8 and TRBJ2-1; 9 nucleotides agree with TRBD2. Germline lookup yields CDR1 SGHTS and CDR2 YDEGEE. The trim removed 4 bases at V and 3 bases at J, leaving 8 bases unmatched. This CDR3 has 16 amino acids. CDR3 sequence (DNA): TGTGCCAGCAGCGCAGGTTCTAGCGGGATCTACAATGAGCAGTTCTTC. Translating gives CASSAGSSGIYNEQFF.

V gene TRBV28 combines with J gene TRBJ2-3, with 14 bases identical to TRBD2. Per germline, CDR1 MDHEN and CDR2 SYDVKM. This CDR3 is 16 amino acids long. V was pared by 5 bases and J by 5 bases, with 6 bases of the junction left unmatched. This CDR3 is CASSTQTSGRGDTQYF. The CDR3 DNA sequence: TGTGCCAGCAGTACCCAGACTAGCGGGAGGGGAGATACGCAGTATTTT.

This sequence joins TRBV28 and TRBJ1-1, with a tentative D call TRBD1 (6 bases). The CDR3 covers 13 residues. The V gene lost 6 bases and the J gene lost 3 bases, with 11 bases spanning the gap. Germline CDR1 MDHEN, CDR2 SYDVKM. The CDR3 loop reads CASSQGWDTEAFF. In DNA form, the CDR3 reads TGTGCCAGCAGCCAGGGGTGGGACACTGAAGCTTTCTTT.

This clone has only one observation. In DNA, the CDR3 is TGTGCCAGCAGCCAGGGACTCAACTCCGCCTACGAGCAGTACTTC. This codes for CASSQGLNSAYEQYF. The rearrangement links TRBV4-2 to TRBJ2-5; possible D gene TRBD2, 6 bases. Judging by the DNA end, TRBJ2-7 fits better; the J call may be wrong. The length of the CDR3 is 15 residues. Looked up from germline, CDR1 is LGHNA and CDR2 is YNFKEQ.

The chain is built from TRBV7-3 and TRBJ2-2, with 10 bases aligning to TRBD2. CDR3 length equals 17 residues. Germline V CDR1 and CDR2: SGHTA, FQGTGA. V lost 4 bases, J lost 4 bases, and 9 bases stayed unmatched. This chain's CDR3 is CASSYIGTSVVTGELFF. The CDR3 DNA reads TGTGCCAGCAGCTACATAGGGACTAGCGTTGTCACCGGGGAGCTGTTTTTT.

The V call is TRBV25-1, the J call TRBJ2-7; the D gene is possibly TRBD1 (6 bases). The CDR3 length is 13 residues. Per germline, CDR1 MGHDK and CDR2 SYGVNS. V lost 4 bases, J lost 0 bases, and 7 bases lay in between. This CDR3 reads CASSGTASYEQYF. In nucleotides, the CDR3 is TGTGCCAGCAGTGGGACAGCCTCCTACGAGCAGTACTTC.

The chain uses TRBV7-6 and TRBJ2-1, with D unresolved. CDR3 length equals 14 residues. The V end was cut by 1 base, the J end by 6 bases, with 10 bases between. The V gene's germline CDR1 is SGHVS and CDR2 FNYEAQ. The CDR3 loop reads CASSLDLSLNEQFF. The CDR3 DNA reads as TGTGCCAGCAGCTTAGACCTTAGCCTCAATGAGCAGTTCTTC.

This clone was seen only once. CDR3 coding DNA: TGTGCCAGCAGCCAAGAACAAACCCAGCTAGCGGGAGGCGGGGAGCAGTTCTTC. Translated, it gives CASSQEQTQLAGGGEQFF. The chain is built from TRBV4-2 and TRBJ2-1; 11 nucleotides agree with TRBD2. The CDR3 runs 18 residues. Trimming took 0 bases from V and 10 from J; bases not matched to a gene: 14. Germline lookup yields CDR1 LGHNA and CDR2 YNFKEQ.

CDR3 loop: CASSLGHSYEQYF. The DNA of the CDR3 is TGCGCCAGCAGCTTGGGACATTCCTACGAGCAGTACTTC. The chain joins TRBV5-1 to TRBJ2-7; D is unclear. Germline assignment: CDR1 SGHRS and CDR2 YFSETQ. Trimming cost V 0 bases and J 1 base, with 5 bases left between them. The CDR3 extends over 13 amino acids.

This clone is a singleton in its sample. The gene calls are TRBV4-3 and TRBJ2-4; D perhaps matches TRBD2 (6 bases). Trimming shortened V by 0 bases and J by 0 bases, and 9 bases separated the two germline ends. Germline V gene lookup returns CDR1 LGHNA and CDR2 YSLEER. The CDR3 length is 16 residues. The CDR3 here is CASSQDRGLAKNIQYF. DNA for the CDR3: TGCGCCAGCAGCCAAGATCGGGGGTTAGCCAAAAACATTCAGTACTTC.